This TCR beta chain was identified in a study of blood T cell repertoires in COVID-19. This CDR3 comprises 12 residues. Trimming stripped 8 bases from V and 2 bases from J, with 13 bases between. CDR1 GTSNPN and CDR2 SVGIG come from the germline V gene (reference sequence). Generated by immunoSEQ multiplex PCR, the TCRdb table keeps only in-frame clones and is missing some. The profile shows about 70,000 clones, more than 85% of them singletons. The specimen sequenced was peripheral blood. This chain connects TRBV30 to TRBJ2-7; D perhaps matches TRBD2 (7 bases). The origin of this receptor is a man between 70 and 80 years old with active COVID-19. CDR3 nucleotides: TGTGCCGGGGGGGGGCGGCCCTACGAGCAGTACTTC. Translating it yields CAGGGRPYEQYF. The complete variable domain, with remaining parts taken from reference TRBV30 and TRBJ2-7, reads SQTIHQWPATLVQPVGSPLSLECTVEGTSNPNLYWYRQAAGRGLQLLFYSVGIGQISSEVPQNLSASRPQDRQFILSSKKLLLSDSGFYLCAGGGRPYEQYFGPGTRLTVT.